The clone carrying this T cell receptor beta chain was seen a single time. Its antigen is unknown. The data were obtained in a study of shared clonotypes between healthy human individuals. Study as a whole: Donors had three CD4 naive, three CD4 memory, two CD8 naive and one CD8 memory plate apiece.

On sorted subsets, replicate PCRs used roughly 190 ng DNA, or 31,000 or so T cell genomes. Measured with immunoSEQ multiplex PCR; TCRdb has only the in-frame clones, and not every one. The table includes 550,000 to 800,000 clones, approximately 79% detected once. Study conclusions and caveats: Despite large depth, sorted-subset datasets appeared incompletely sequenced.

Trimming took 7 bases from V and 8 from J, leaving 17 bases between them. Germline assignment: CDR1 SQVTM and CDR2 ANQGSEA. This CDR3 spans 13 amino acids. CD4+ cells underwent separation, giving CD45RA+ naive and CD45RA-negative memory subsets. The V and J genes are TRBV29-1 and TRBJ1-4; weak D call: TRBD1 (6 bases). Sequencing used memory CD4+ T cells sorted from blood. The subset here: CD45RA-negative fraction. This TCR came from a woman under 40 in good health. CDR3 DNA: TGCAGCGGGAGGAGGGGGGTAGAGGAAAAACTGTTTTTT. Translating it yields CSGRRGVEEKLFF.